This TCR beta chain appears in the sequencing data of a study of T cell changes during pregnancy in multiple sclerosis. The protocol was immunoSEQ multiplex PCR, while the TCRdb copy is restricted to in-frame clones and leaves out a portion. In the table there are 70,000 to 95,000 clones, about 93% of which are singletons. The starting material was peripheral blood, obtained in the first trimester of pregnancy. The TCR sequence derives from a female donor with multiple sclerosis, enrolled in a pregnancy study.

The CDR3 spells CASGTGVTEAFF. The CDR3, as DNA: TGTGCCAGCGGTACAGGGGTGACTGAAGCTTTCTTT. The rearrangement uses TRBV6-6 and TRBJ1-1; 7 positions agree with TRBD1. The V and J ends lost 8 bases and 5 bases, in that order; junction bases with no gene match: 5. Looked up from germline, CDR1 is MNHNY and CDR2 is SVGAGI (reference sequence). The CDR3 contains 12 residues.